The 5 T cell receptor beta chains listed next were all sequenced from one sample in a study of early T cells in non-severe SARS-CoV-2 infection. TCRdb used MiXCR to reprocess the 5' RACE reads, holding one entry per CDR3 protein. The sample records roughly 63,000 distinct CDR3 sequences, 9.5% to 15% being singletons. The sample taken for sequencing was whole blood. Receptors were obtained from an adult who was a healthcare worker with PCR-confirmed SARS-CoV-2 infection or an uninfected control (not recorded which).

This clonotype has only a few counts. The rearrangement joins TRBV18 to TRBJ2-2; D ambiguous. Looked up from germline, CDR1 is KGHSH and CDR2 is LQKENI. The CDR3 has 14 residues. V was shortened by 3 bases and J by 2 bases, with 7 bases between the two germline ends. The CDR3 here is CASSPRGNTGELFF. The CDR3 DNA reads TGTGCCAGCTCACCGAGAGGAAACACCGGGGAGCTGTTTTTT.

Ten or more counts support this clonotype. This chain connects TRBV11-3 to TRBJ2-5, with D perhaps matching TRBD2 (6 bases). This CDR3 has 15 amino acids. V lost 1 base to trimming and J lost 9 bases, with 18 bases between them. Germline CDR1 reads SGHNT; CDR2 reads YENEEA. This CDR3 reads CASSLGGTSRRAQYF. The DNA for the CDR3 is TGTGCCAGCAGCTTAGGCGGGACCTCGCGACGCGCCCAGTACTTC.

The CDR3 coding sequence is TGCAGCGTTGATTCCGGAGGGGACACTGAAGCTTTCTTT. Amino acids: CSVDSGGDTEAFF. This chain connects TRBV29-1 to TRBJ1-1, with a weak D call TRBD1 (5 bases). V was clipped by 3 bases and J by 3 bases, with 11 bases between them. Germline values: CDR1 SQVTM, CDR2 ANQGSEA. This CDR3 is 13 amino acids long.

The V gene is TRBV2, the J gene TRBJ2-5; D ambiguous. The CDR3 totals 13 residues. Deletions cut 5 bases from V and 0 bases from J, with 7 bases between. CDR1 is SNHLY and CDR2 is FYNNEI in the germline V gene. The CDR3 here is CASSMLYQETQYF. The CDR3, as DNA: TGTGCCAGCAGTATGCTGTACCAAGAGACCCAGTACTTC. The full variable domain, completed using reference TRBV2 and TRBJ2-5, is EPEVTQTPSHQVTQMGQEVILRCVPISNHLYFYWYRQILGQKVEFLVSFYNNEISEKSEIFDDQFSVERPDGSNFTLKIRSTKLEDSAMYFCASSMLYQETQYFGPGTRLLVL.

The table lists this clonotype with a few counts. J is TRBJ2-7 and V is TRBV28, with D hard to call. V was clipped by 7 bases and J by 7 bases, with 17 bases between them. This CDR3 region has 13 residues. Germline CDR1 and CDR2: MDHEN and SYDVKM. CDR3 loop: CASTQSNVREQYF. The CDR3, as DNA: TGTGCCAGCACTCAATCGAACGTCCGAGAGCAGTACTTC.